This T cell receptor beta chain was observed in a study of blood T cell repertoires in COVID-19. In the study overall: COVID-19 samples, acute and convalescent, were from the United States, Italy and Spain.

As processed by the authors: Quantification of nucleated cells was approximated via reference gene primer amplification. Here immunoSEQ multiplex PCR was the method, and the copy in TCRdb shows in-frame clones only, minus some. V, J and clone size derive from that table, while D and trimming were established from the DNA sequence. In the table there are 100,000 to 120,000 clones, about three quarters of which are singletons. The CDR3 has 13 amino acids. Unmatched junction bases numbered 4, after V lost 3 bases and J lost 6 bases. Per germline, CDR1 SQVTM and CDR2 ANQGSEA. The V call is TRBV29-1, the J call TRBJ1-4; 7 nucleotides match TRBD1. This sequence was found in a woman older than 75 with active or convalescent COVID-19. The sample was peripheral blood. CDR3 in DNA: TGCAGCGTTGAGGGAGACAGGGATGAAAAACTGTTTTTT. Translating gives CSVEGDRDEKLFF.